The entry below gives a single TCR beta chain sequence along with its context. As yet, its antigen is unknown. The data originate from a study of PD-L1 blockade in urothelial cancer. Findings and limits, study-wide: Below-median pretreatment blood TCR clonality was associated with improved progression-free and overall survival.

TCRdb's table, derived via immunoSEQ multiplex PCR, lists solely in-frame clones and lacks some. Counted here are about 49,000 clones, 87% occurring once; the ten biggest clones make up 7.6%. This CDR3 region has 19 residues. J gave up 0 bases and V 5 bases, and 11 bases lay outside the gene matches. Germline V gene data show CDR1 as SGHNT and CDR2 as YENEEA. This specimen was PBMCs, taken around atezolizumab (anti-PD-L1) treatment. V usage is TRBV11-3 and J usage is TRBJ1-4, with 11 bases identical to TRBD1. The receptor's source is a man in his sixties with urothelial cancer. CDR3: CASSPGGTGGFATNEKLFF. The CDR3 DNA is TGTGCCAGCAGCCCAGGAGGGACAGGGGGGTTTGCAACTAATGAAAAACTGTTTTTT.